This TCR beta chain was documented in a study of cytotoxic CD8 clonotypes in ibrutinib-treated CLL. The sample holds a few counts of this clone. The antigen is unknown. The CDR3 loop spans 15 amino acids. The V gene's germline CDR1 is SGDLS and CDR2 YYNGEE. The V and J ends lost 3 bases and 8 bases, in that order; junction bases with no gene match: 8. Study-level points and caveats: The times at which samples were taken varied between sustained-remission and progressing patients. The study found clonality rose at ibrutinib response, then fell toward baseline at progression.

Cryopreserved PBMCs supplied 2 to 2.5 micrograms of genomic DNA for TCR beta libraries. The data were produced by immunoSEQ multiplex PCR, yet TCRdb's version contains in-frame clones alone and is incomplete. This sample carries about 120,000 clones, approximately 58% of them seen once, and the ten largest clones take 37%. The V gene is TRBV9, the J gene TRBJ1-6; 7 nucleotides agree with TRBD1. Sequencing was performed on PBMCs, taken after 24 months of ibrutinib treatment. This sequence was found in a human donor with chronic lymphocytic leukemia. The CDR3 reads CASSDRTGADSPLHF. The CDR3 coding sequence is TGTGCCAGCAGCGACCGGACAGGAGCGGATTCACCCCTCCACTTT.